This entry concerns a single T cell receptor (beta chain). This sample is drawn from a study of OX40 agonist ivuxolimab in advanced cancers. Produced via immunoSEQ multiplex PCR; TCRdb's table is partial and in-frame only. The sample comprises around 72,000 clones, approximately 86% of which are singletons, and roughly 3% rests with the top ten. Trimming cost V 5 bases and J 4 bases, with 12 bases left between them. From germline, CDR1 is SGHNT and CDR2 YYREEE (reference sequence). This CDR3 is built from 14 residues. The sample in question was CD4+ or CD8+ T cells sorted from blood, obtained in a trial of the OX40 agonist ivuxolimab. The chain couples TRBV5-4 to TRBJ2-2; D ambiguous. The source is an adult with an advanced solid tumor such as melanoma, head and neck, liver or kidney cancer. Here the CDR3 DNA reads TGTGCCAGCAGGGGTTTTGGGATCACCGGGGAGCTGTTTTTT. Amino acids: CASRGFGITGELFF.